Listed below are T cell receptor beta chains from one sample, sequenced in a study of OX40 agonist ivuxolimab in advanced cancers. TCRdb keeps only in-frame clones here, not all; method: immunoSEQ multiplex PCR. The table shows tens of thousands of clones, with more than 80% occurring only once. The sample consisted of CD4+ or CD8+ T cells sorted from blood, taken in a trial of the OX40 agonist ivuxolimab. The receptors originated from an adult with an advanced solid tumor such as melanoma, head and neck, liver or kidney cancer. Each CDR3 is given with its conserved first and last residue. Fields, in order: clone size, D gene, V gene, J gene, CDR3 protein, CDR3 DNA. A D gene is named only where the DNA matches it firmly. Clone size, where shown, is once, few, many, or a class for clones that have expanded.

clone_size: -; d_call: -; v_call: TRBV5-1; j_call: TRBJ1-2; cdr3_aa: CASSLALGHPYGYTF; cdr3_nt: TGCGCCAGCAGCTTGGCCCTAGGACATCCCTATGGCTACACCTTC
clone_size: -; d_call: -; v_call: TRBV5-1; j_call: TRBJ2-7; cdr3_aa: CASSPLGYEQYF; cdr3_nt: TGCGCCAGCAGCCCCTTGGGTTACGAGCAGTACTTC
clone_size: -; d_call: -; v_call: TRBV11-2; j_call: TRBJ1-1; cdr3_aa: CASSLGVNTEAFF; cdr3_nt: TGTGCCAGCAGCTTAGGGGTGAACACTGAAGCTTTCTTT
clone_size: -; d_call: TRBD2; v_call: TRBV7-6; j_call: TRBJ2-1; cdr3_aa: CASSLSVASSGTSYNEQFF; cdr3_nt: TGTGCCAGCAGCTTAAGTGTGGCGAGTAGCGGGACCTCCTACAATGAGCAGTTCTTC
clone_size: once; d_call: -; v_call: TRBV9; j_call: TRBJ1-2; cdr3_aa: CASSVEWPPTSGYTF; cdr3_nt: TGTGCCAGCAGCGTAGAGTGGCCCCCCACGAGTGGCTACACCTTC
clone_size: few; d_call: -; v_call: TRBV15; j_call: TRBJ2-1; cdr3_aa: CATSINLGNEQFF; cdr3_nt: TGTGCCACCTCGATCAACTTGGGCAATGAGCAGTTCTTC
clone_size: -; d_call: -; v_call: TRBV5-4; j_call: TRBJ2-6; cdr3_aa: CASSRLVTGANVLTF; cdr3_nt: TGTGCCAGCAGCCGCCTAGTGACGGGGGCCAACGTCCTGACTTTC
clone_size: few; d_call: -; v_call: TRBV7-9; j_call: TRBJ2-7; cdr3_aa: CASSLQGGQYF; cdr3_nt: TGTGCCAGCAGCTTACAGGGAGGGCAGTACTTC
clone_size: -; d_call: -; v_call: TRBV18; j_call: TRBJ2-1; cdr3_aa: CASSPTSNNEQFF; cdr3_nt: TGTGCCAGCTCACCAACGTCTAACAATGAGCAGTTCTTC
clone_size: -; d_call: TRBD1; v_call: TRBV28; j_call: TRBJ2-1; cdr3_aa: CASSSPRWEGGDEQFF; cdr3_nt: TGTGCCAGCAGTTCCCCTCGCTGGGAAGGGGGCGATGAGCAGTTCTTC
clone_size: -; d_call: -; v_call: TRBV6-1; j_call: TRBJ1-5; cdr3_aa: CASSERGGDYQPQHF; cdr3_nt: TGTGCCAGCAGTGAAAGGGGGGGGGACTATCAGCCCCAGCATTTT
clone_size: once; d_call: -; v_call: TRBV7-9; j_call: TRBJ1-4; cdr3_aa: CASANRDHNEKLFF; cdr3_nt: TGTGCCAGCGCCAACCGGGACCATAATGAAAAACTGTTTTTT
clone_size: -; d_call: -; v_call: TRBV7-8; j_call: TRBJ2-7; cdr3_aa: CASSPLAVSSYEQYF; cdr3_nt: TGTGCCAGCAGCCCGCTAGCAGTGTCCTCCTACGAGCAGTACTTC
clone_size: once; d_call: TRBD1; v_call: TRBV27; j_call: TRBJ2-7; cdr3_aa: CASSPGQGHEQYF; cdr3_nt: TGTGCCAGCAGTCCTGGACAGGGGCACGAGCAGTACTTC
clone_size: -; d_call: -; v_call: TRBV9; j_call: TRBJ2-1; cdr3_aa: CASSVAGVYNEQFF; cdr3_nt: TGTGCCAGCAGCGTAGCGGGAGTCTACAATGAGCAGTTCTTC
clone_size: -; d_call: TRBD2; v_call: TRBV6-6; j_call: TRBJ2-1; cdr3_aa: CASSSSASGRAEQFF; cdr3_nt: TGTGCCAGCAGTTCCTCCGCCAGCGGGAGGGCCGAGCAGTTCTTC
clone_size: -; d_call: -; v_call: TRBV28; j_call: TRBJ2-1; cdr3_aa: CASTGSYNEQFF; cdr3_nt: TGTGCCAGCACCGGGAGCTACAATGAGCAGTTCTTC
clone_size: -; d_call: -; v_call: TRBV11-3; j_call: TRBJ2-7; cdr3_aa: CASSLLLGQGHEQYF; cdr3_nt: TGTGCCAGCAGCTTACTTCTTGGGCAGGGCCACGAGCAGTACTTC
clone_size: -; d_call: -; v_call: TRBV7-9; j_call: TRBJ1-3; cdr3_aa: CASSLAGEDTIYF; cdr3_nt: TGTGCCAGCAGCTTAGCGGGTGAGGACACCATATATTTT
clone_size: -; d_call: -; v_call: TRBV29-1; j_call: TRBJ2-2; cdr3_aa: CSARDFNTGELFF; cdr3_nt: TGCAGCGCCCGGGACTTTAACACCGGGGAGCTGTTTTTT
clone_size: -; d_call: TRBD1; v_call: TRBV19; j_call: TRBJ2-1; cdr3_aa: CASSETGTANYNEQFF; cdr3_nt: TGTGCCAGTAGTGAGACCGGGACAGCAAACTACAATGAGCAGTTCTTC
clone_size: -; d_call: -; v_call: TRBV27; j_call: TRBJ2-3; cdr3_aa: CASSLGGASTDTQYF; cdr3_nt: TGTGCCAGCAGTTTAGGCGGGGCTAGCACAGATACGCAGTATTTT
clone_size: -; d_call: -; v_call: TRBV4-1; j_call: TRBJ1-6; cdr3_aa: CASSQDVGGGYSPLHF; cdr3_nt: TGCGCCAGCAGCCAAGATGTTGGAGGGGGTTATTCACCCCTCCACTTT
clone_size: -; d_call: TRBD2; v_call: TRBV7-2; j_call: TRBJ2-7; cdr3_aa: CASSSTSGEQYF; cdr3_nt: TGTGCCAGCAGCTCGACTAGCGGCGAGCAGTACTTC
clone_size: once; d_call: -; v_call: TRBV2; j_call: TRBJ1-1; cdr3_aa: CASIHRGMNTEAFF; cdr3_nt: TGTGCCAGCATACATCGGGGTATGAACACTGAAGCTTTCTTT
clone_size: -; d_call: TRBD2; v_call: TRBV27; j_call: TRBJ2-1; cdr3_aa: CASSLQWGLAYNEQFF; cdr3_nt: TGTGCCAGCAGTTTACAGTGGGGACTAGCGTACAATGAGCAGTTCTTC
clone_size: -; d_call: TRBD2; v_call: TRBV30; j_call: TRBJ2-7; cdr3_aa: CAWSVLAGDYEQYF; cdr3_nt: TGTGCCTGGAGTGTACTAGCGGGGGACTACGAGCAGTACTTC
clone_size: -; d_call: TRBD1; v_call: TRBV18; j_call: TRBJ2-1; cdr3_aa: CASSPGQGMNEQFF; cdr3_nt: TGTGCCAGCTCGCCGGGACAGGGGATGAATGAGCAGTTCTTC
clone_size: -; d_call: -; v_call: TRBV6-5; j_call: TRBJ2-5; cdr3_aa: CASSYVAGTQYF; cdr3_nt: TGTGCCAGCAGTTACGTGGCAGGGACCCAGTACTTC
clone_size: once; d_call: -; v_call: TRBV6-4; j_call: TRBJ2-5; cdr3_aa: CASSDSRETSGQETQYF; cdr3_nt: TGTGCCAGCAGTGACTCTAGAGAGACTAGTGGCCAAGAGACCCAGTACTTC